This TCR beta chain is from a study of chemoradiotherapy in HPV16-positive cancers. The CDR3 covers 16 residues. From germline, CDR1 is LGHNA and CDR2 YNFKEQ. V shed 1 base and J 0 bases; nucleotides not matched to a gene: 3. Produced via immunoSEQ multiplex PCR; TCRdb's table is partial and in-frame only. The sample includes fewer than 2,000 clones, roughly 80% of them seen just once. The chain joins TRBV4-2 to TRBJ2-1, with TRBD2 matching over 7 bases. Material: tumor tissue, obtained from a patient who underwent chemoradiotherapy. The sequence came from a human donor with HPV-associated anogenital cancer. CDR3 coding DNA: TGTGCCAGCAGCCAAGTGGGCGGGGGCTCCTACAATGAGCAGTTCTTC. It encodes CASSQVGGGSYNEQFF.